A selection of T cell receptor beta chains follows, all from one sample in a study of T cells in Graves' hyperthyroidism and ophthalmopathy. TCRdb reprocessed the multiplex PCR reads with MiXCR, giving one entry per CDR3 protein. Among 660,000 or so distinct CDR3 sequences listed, about a fifth were seen once. Input material: blood. The receptors come from a young man with Graves' ophthalmopathy. CDR3s include the opening cysteine and the closing phenylalanine or tryptophan. A D gene is named only where the DNA matches it firmly. Part of the rows lack a size; the others show once, few, many or a class for expanded clones.

V gene: TRBV9
clone size: -
J gene: TRBJ2-3
D gene: -
CDR3 DNA: TGTGCCAGCAGCGCCCGTAGCCGGTTCTTCACAGATACGCAGTATTTT
CDR3 protein: CASSARSRFFTDTQYF

V gene: TRBV5-8
clone size: few
J gene: TRBJ1-1
D gene: -
CDR3 DNA: TGTGCCAGCAGCCCCGGACCCCCGGCCACTGAAGCTTTCTTT
CDR3 protein: CASSPGPPATEAFF

V gene: TRBV30
clone size: many
J gene: TRBJ2-5
D gene: TRBD2
CDR3 DNA: TGTGCCTGGAGCCTTTACGCTAGCGGTGAGACCCAGTACTTC
CDR3 protein: CAWSLYASGETQYF

V gene: TRBV30
clone size: many
J gene: TRBJ2-5
D gene: -
CDR3 DNA: TGTGCCTGGAGTGTACGTCCGAGCCTACCCCAGTACTTC
CDR3 protein: CAWSVRPSLPQYF

V gene: TRBV28
clone size: -
J gene: TRBJ1-5
D gene: -
CDR3 DNA: TGTGCCAGCAACTGGGGGGCCGGGGATCAGCCCCAGCATTTT
CDR3 protein: CASNWGAGDQPQHF

V gene: TRBV28
clone size: many
J gene: TRBJ2-7
D gene: -
CDR3 DNA: TGTGCCAGCAGTATTGGCGGGTCGACCTACGAGCAGTACTTC
CDR3 protein: CASSIGGSTYEQYF

V gene: TRBV6-5
clone size: few
J gene: TRBJ2-5
D gene: -
CDR3 DNA: TGTGCCAGCAGTTACGGACTCCCAGAGACCCAGTACTTC
CDR3 protein: CASSYGLPETQYF

V gene: TRBV3-1
clone size: -
J gene: TRBJ1-4
D gene: -
CDR3 DNA: TGTGCCAGCAGCCAAGCCGTGGTTGAAAAACTGTTTTTT
CDR3 protein: CASSQAVVEKLFF

V gene: TRBV4-3
clone size: few
J gene: TRBJ2-1
D gene: -
CDR3 DNA: TGCGCCAGCAGCCAAGCCGGGGCGGAGCAGTTCTTC
CDR3 protein: CASSQAGAEQFF

V gene: TRBV12-5
clone size: -
J gene: TRBJ2-2
D gene: TRBD1
CDR3 DNA: TGTGCTAGCCTCGGGACAGCGACTGGGGAGCTGTTTTTT
CDR3 protein: CASLGTATGELFF

V gene: TRBV5-1
clone size: -
J gene: TRBJ2-3
D gene: TRBD2
CDR3 DNA: TGCGCCAGCAGCTCAGTAGCGGGTCTACCACCGAGCACAGATACGCAGTATTTT
CDR3 protein: CASSSVAGLPPSTDTQYF

V gene: TRBV30
clone size: -
J gene: TRBJ2-1
D gene: -
CDR3 DNA: TGTGCCTGGGCCATCCGGAATGAGCAGTTCTTC
CDR3 protein: CAWAIRNEQFF

V gene: TRBV28
clone size: -
J gene: TRBJ1-1
D gene: -
CDR3 DNA: TGTGCCAGCAGGCCGGCCATGAGCACTGAAGCTTTCTTT
CDR3 protein: CASRPAMSTEAFF

V gene: TRBV12-3/TRBV12-4
clone size: -
J gene: TRBJ1-1
D gene: -
CDR3 DNA: TGTGCCAGCAGTTTCACAGGGCTAGGAGCTTTCTTT
CDR3 protein: CASSFTGLGAFF

V gene: TRBV9
clone size: few
J gene: TRBJ2-2
D gene: -
CDR3 DNA: TGTGCCACCCGGGGGCAGGGAAGATTGGAGCTGTTTTTT
CDR3 protein: CATRGQGRLELFF

V gene: TRBV4-2
clone size: -
J gene: TRBJ1-4
D gene: -
CDR3 DNA: TGTGCCAGCAGCCATGGAGCCCAGGGAAGTGAAAAACTGTTTTTT
CDR3 protein: CASSHGAQGSEKLFF

V gene: TRBV7-9
clone size: few
J gene: TRBJ2-3
D gene: -
CDR3 DNA: TGTGCCAGCAGCTTAGCGGGACCTTACACAGATACGCAGTATTTT
CDR3 protein: CASSLAGPYTDTQYF

V gene: TRBV28
clone size: -
J gene: TRBJ1-4
D gene: TRBD1
CDR3 DNA: TGTGCCAGCAGTCCCTACTCCGACAGGGTGTACGAAAAACTGTTTTTT
CDR3 protein: CASSPYSDRVYEKLFF

V gene: TRBV3-1
clone size: -
J gene: TRBJ2-5
D gene: TRBD2
CDR3 DNA: TGTGCCAGCAGCCAAACGCGGGAGGTGCAAGAGACCCAGTACTTC
CDR3 protein: CASSQTREVQETQYF

V gene: TRBV4-1
clone size: few
J gene: TRBJ2-5
D gene: TRBD1
CDR3 DNA: TGCGCCAGCAGCGCCCGGACAGGGGGACGAAGGGAGACCCAGTACTTC
CDR3 protein: CASSARTGGRRETQYF

V gene: TRBV27
clone size: -
J gene: TRBJ2-2
D gene: -
CDR3 DNA: TGTGCCAGCAGTTTATCGGGTGTGGCCGGGGAGCTGTTTTTT
CDR3 protein: CASSLSGVAGELFF

V gene: TRBV7-8
clone size: -
J gene: TRBJ2-5
D gene: -
CDR3 DNA: TGTGCCAGCACCTCCCTCCGGGCAGGGGCAGAGACCCAGTACTTC
CDR3 protein: CASTSLRAGAETQYF

V gene: TRBV3-1
clone size: -
J gene: TRBJ1-4
D gene: TRBD1
CDR3 DNA: TGTGCCAGCAGCCATCTACAGGGGGCTGGTGAAAAACTGTTTTTT
CDR3 protein: CASSHLQGAGEKLFF

V gene: TRBV12-3/TRBV12-4
clone size: few
J gene: TRBJ2-7
D gene: -
CDR3 DNA: TGTGCCAGCAGCCCCCCGGGGAGGAGGGGTGCTGGGCAGTACTTC
CDR3 protein: CASSPPGRRGAGQYF

V gene: TRBV28
clone size: -
J gene: TRBJ1-2
D gene: TRBD1
CDR3 DNA: TGTGCCAGCAGTTTCGGACAGGGAGGCTATGGCTACACCTTC
CDR3 protein: CASSFGQGGYGYTF

V gene: TRBV2
clone size: -
J gene: TRBJ2-1
D gene: -
CDR3 DNA: TGTGCCAGCTCTCCCGGTGAGGGGGATCACAATGAGCAGTTCTTC
CDR3 protein: CASSPGEGDHNEQFF

V gene: TRBV14
clone size: -
J gene: TRBJ2-2
D gene: -
CDR3 DNA: TGTGCCAGCAGCCAAGGGCGGGGCGTGAACACCGGGGAGCTGTTTTTT
CDR3 protein: CASSQGRGVNTGELFF

V gene: TRBV20-1
clone size: few
J gene: TRBJ1-1
D gene: -
CDR3 DNA: TGCACCTTGGACGGGAACACTGAAGCTTTCTTT
CDR3 protein: CTLDGNTEAFF

V gene: TRBV11-2
clone size: many
J gene: TRBJ2-1
D gene: TRBD2
CDR3 DNA: TGTGCCAGCAGCCCTTCTATAGCGGGAGTGGGGAATGAGCAGTTCTTC
CDR3 protein: CASSPSIAGVGNEQFF

V gene: TRBV12-3/TRBV12-4
clone size: -
J gene: TRBJ2-3
D gene: -
CDR3 DNA: TGTGCCAGCAGTTTAGATGGGGGATTGCCCACAGATACGCAGTATTTT
CDR3 protein: CASSLDGGLPTDTQYF

V gene: TRBV28
clone size: -
J gene: TRBJ2-2
D gene: -
CDR3 DNA: TGTGCCAGCAGTTTTCAATCCGGGGAGCTGTTTTTT
CDR3 protein: CASSFQSGELFF

V gene: TRBV10-3
clone size: -
J gene: TRBJ2-6
D gene: -
CDR3 DNA: TGTGCCATCAGTGATCAGGGAAGCTCTGGGGCCAACGTCCTGACTTTC
CDR3 protein: CAISDQGSSGANVLTF

V gene: TRBV15
clone size: few
J gene: TRBJ1-4
D gene: -
CDR3 DNA: TGTGCCACCACAACCAGGGCGCGGGAAAAACTGTTTTTT
CDR3 protein: CATTTRAREKLFF

V gene: TRBV3-1
clone size: -
J gene: TRBJ2-1
D gene: TRBD2
CDR3 DNA: TGTGCCAGCAGCCAAGATGAAGGGCTAGCGGGAAATGAGCAGTTCTTC
CDR3 protein: CASSQDEGLAGNEQFF

V gene: TRBV28
clone size: -
J gene: TRBJ1-5
D gene: -
CDR3 DNA: TGTGCCAGCAGTCCAACAGGGAACTATCAGCCCCAGCATTTT
CDR3 protein: CASSPTGNYQPQHF

V gene: TRBV5-4
clone size: few
J gene: TRBJ2-7
D gene: -
CDR3 DNA: TGTGCCAGCAGCTTGTCCCCACGGTACGAGCAGTACTTC
CDR3 protein: CASSLSPRYEQYF

V gene: TRBV27
clone size: few
J gene: TRBJ2-3
D gene: TRBD1
CDR3 DNA: TGTGCCAGCAGCTTCCTCCGGGACAGGGTTCATCTAGGCACAGATACGCAGTATTTT
CDR3 protein: CASSFLRDRVHLGTDTQYF

V gene: TRBV5-4
clone size: -
J gene: TRBJ1-2
D gene: -
CDR3 DNA: TGTGCCAGCAGCTTGGACAGGAGCTATGGCTACACCTTC
CDR3 protein: CASSLDRSYGYTF